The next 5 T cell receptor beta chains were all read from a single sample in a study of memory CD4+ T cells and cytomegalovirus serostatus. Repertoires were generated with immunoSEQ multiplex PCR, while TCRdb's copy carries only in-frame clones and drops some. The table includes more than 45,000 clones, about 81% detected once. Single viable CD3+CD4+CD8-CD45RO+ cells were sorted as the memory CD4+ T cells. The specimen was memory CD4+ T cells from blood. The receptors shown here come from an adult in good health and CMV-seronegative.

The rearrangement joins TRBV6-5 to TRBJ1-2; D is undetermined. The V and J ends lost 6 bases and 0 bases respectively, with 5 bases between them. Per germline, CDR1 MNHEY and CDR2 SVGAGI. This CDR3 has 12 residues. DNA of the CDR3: TGTGCCAGCAGCACTGCTAACTATGGCTACACCTTC. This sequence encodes CASSTANYGYTF.

The CDR3 is CASSAWGLLNTGELFF. CDR3 DNA: TGTGCCAGCAGTGCTTGGGGCTTACTAAACACCGGGGAGCTGTTTTTT. This rearrangement joins TRBV6-1 to TRBJ2-2; perhaps TRBD1 as D (5 bases). This CDR3 is built from 16 residues. The germline V gene encodes CDR1 MNHNS and CDR2 SASEGT. V dropped 4 bases and J dropped 2 bases, with 14 bases sitting between them.

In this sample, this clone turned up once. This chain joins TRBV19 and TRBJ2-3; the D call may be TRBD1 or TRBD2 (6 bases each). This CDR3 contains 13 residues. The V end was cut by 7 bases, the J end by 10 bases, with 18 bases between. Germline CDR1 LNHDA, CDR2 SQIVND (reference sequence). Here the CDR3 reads CASTQRRDTAQYF. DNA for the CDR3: TGTGCCAGTACCCAAAGGCGGGACACCGCGCAGTATTTT.

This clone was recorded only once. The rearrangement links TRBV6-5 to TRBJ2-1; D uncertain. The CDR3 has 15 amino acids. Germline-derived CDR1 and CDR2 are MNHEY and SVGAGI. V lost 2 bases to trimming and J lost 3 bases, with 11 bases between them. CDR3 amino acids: CASSYDAANYNEQFF. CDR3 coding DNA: TGTGCCAGCAGTTACGACGCGGCAAACTACAATGAGCAGTTCTTC.

The CDR3 loop reads CASSPRTGAGNTIYF. The CDR3 nucleotides are TGTGCCAGCTCCCCTCGGACAGGGGCTGGAAACACCATATATTTT. V gene TRBV18 combines with J gene TRBJ1-3; 9 nucleotides agree with TRBD1. V lost 6 bases and J lost 2; bases outside the gene matches: 5. CDR3 length equals 15 residues. Germline CDR1 KGHSH, CDR2 LQKENI.